A selection of T cell receptor beta chains follows, all from one sample in a study of cytomegalovirus exposure and HLA in healthy donors. Repertoires were generated with immunoSEQ multiplex PCR, while TCRdb's copy carries only in-frame clones and drops some. The sample lists 250,000 to 350,000 clones, 86% occurring once. The material sequenced was PBMCs. The receptors were gathered from a man aged 40-49 years in good health and CMV-seropositive. Both conserved end residues are trimmed from each CDR3. D genes are given only for firm matches. For some rows the clone size is stated as once, few or many, or as a class when expanded; others skip it.

clone_size: -
v_call: TRBV5-1
d_call: TRBD1
cdr3_aa: ASSVGQGRASGNTIY

clone_size: few
v_call: TRBV5-6
d_call: -
cdr3_aa: ASSLRGPYEQY

clone_size: -
v_call: TRBV6-6
d_call: -
cdr3_aa: ASSYSTGGAEAF

clone_size: -
v_call: TRBV7-6
d_call: -
cdr3_aa: ASSLGRGDEQF

clone_size: -
v_call: TRBV28
d_call: TRBD1
cdr3_aa: ASSLSQGARANTEAF

clone_size: -
v_call: TRBV11-2
d_call: TRBD2
cdr3_aa: ASSPGTSGKDEQY

clone_size: few
v_call: TRBV4-2
d_call: TRBD2
cdr3_aa: ASSQRLAGDGELF

clone_size: few
v_call: TRBV7-2
d_call: -
cdr3_aa: ASSRQIRNTEAF

clone_size: few
v_call: TRBV6-1
d_call: TRBD1
cdr3_aa: ASNVGRGSNQPQH

clone_size: -
v_call: TRBV9
d_call: TRBD2
cdr3_aa: ASSVLAEDNEQF

clone_size: -
v_call: TRBV6-5
d_call: TRBD1
cdr3_aa: ASSSGTGYEQY

clone_size: -
v_call: TRBV29-1
d_call: TRBD1
cdr3_aa: SALDRGHSYEQY

clone_size: -
v_call: TRBV4-3
d_call: -
cdr3_aa: ASSQETSGSTDTQY

clone_size: few
v_call: TRBV6-5
d_call: -
cdr3_aa: ASSYSVAGSKNIQY

clone_size: once
v_call: TRBV7-9
d_call: -
cdr3_aa: ASSLAGGRLEETQY

clone_size: -
v_call: TRBV25-1
d_call: -
cdr3_aa: ASSDSGTRTNDNEQF

clone_size: -
v_call: TRBV7-9
d_call: -
cdr3_aa: ASSPTGLGAGEKLF

clone_size: -
v_call: TRBV5-1
d_call: TRBD2
cdr3_aa: ASSLAGTSGSAGELF

clone_size: -
v_call: TRBV4-1
d_call: TRBD1
cdr3_aa: ASSQGGTGAEKLF

clone_size: -
v_call: TRBV19
d_call: -
cdr3_aa: ASSIQSNQPQH

clone_size: -
v_call: TRBV19
d_call: -
cdr3_aa: ASSPVGGTEAF

clone_size: -
v_call: TRBV23-1
d_call: TRBD2
cdr3_aa: ASSQSGTSGSLDEQF

clone_size: -
v_call: TRBV7-9
d_call: TRBD1
cdr3_aa: ASSLVGQGASEQF

clone_size: -
v_call: TRBV7-9
d_call: TRBD1
cdr3_aa: ASSLKEGGQEGYT

clone_size: -
v_call: TRBV4-1
d_call: -
cdr3_aa: ASSPFLGSNQPQH

clone_size: once
v_call: TRBV25-1
d_call: TRBD2
cdr3_aa: ASSVPGAGGLGETQY

clone_size: -
v_call: TRBV6-1
d_call: -
cdr3_aa: ASSGTRDTSYEQY

clone_size: -
v_call: TRBV19
d_call: TRBD1
cdr3_aa: ASSIWDRAQETQY

clone_size: -
v_call: TRBV6-5
d_call: -
cdr3_aa: ASSYDGATNEKLF

clone_size: -
v_call: TRBV28
d_call: TRBD1
cdr3_aa: ASTYEPQTGKVGYT

clone_size: -
v_call: TRBV18
d_call: -
cdr3_aa: ASSRSGTGELF

clone_size: few
v_call: TRBV6-1
d_call: TRBD1
cdr3_aa: ASSEPGGSREKLF

clone_size: -
v_call: TRBV13
d_call: TRBD2
cdr3_aa: ASSLGLAGGGSYNEQF

clone_size: -
v_call: TRBV10-3
d_call: -
cdr3_aa: AISEGRTAGEETQY

clone_size: -
v_call: TRBV19
d_call: TRBD2
cdr3_aa: VFNSGRDDEQF

clone_size: -
v_call: TRBV4-1
d_call: TRBD1
cdr3_aa: ASSQVNRGPKYEQY

clone_size: -
v_call: TRBV11-3
d_call: -
cdr3_aa: ASSLEGEDTQY

clone_size: few
v_call: TRBV6-1
d_call: -
cdr3_aa: AGRLGGTYEQY

clone_size: -
v_call: TRBV6-5
d_call: TRBD1
cdr3_aa: ASSYGGQGGNEQY

clone_size: -
v_call: TRBV5-6
d_call: -
cdr3_aa: ASSLAGGYYEQY

clone_size: -
v_call: TRBV28
d_call: TRBD2
cdr3_aa: ASSLIGGGSPYEQY

clone_size: -
v_call: TRBV6-6
d_call: TRBD2
cdr3_aa: ASSYLGGFGQETQY

clone_size: -
v_call: TRBV6-1
d_call: -
cdr3_aa: ASSFTVTNYGYT

clone_size: -
v_call: TRBV27
d_call: -
cdr3_aa: ASSLLAPAGGNEQF

clone_size: -
v_call: TRBV6-5
d_call: TRBD2
cdr3_aa: ASSYYGTRLYNEQF

clone_size: -
v_call: TRBV25-1
d_call: -
cdr3_aa: ASSEYWTPGEKLF

clone_size: once
v_call: TRBV7-9
d_call: TRBD1
cdr3_aa: ASSLDRGRYTEAF

clone_size: -
v_call: TRBV19
d_call: TRBD1
cdr3_aa: ASSINSGQYSYNEQF